This TCR beta chain is from a study of blood T cell repertoires in COVID-19. Study details: Samples came from the United States, Italy and Spain, spanning acute and convalescent COVID-19. The analysed material was cDNA or gDNA that came from T cells, B-cell-depleted T cells, or PBMCs.

Original methodology: The assay estimated nucleated cells by amplifying reference gene primers. Some clones are missing from TCRdb's copy, which holds only in-frame ones; the method was immunoSEQ multiplex PCR. That table supplies the V and J calls and clone size; D and trimming were determined from the DNA. The sample holds roughly 300,000 clones, about 80% seen once. V lost 3 bases and J 5 bases, leaving 8 bases between the germline ends. Germline V gene data show CDR1 as SQVTM and CDR2 as ANQGSEA. CDR3 length: 12 amino acids. This TCR was sampled from a woman in her fifties or sixties who had recovered from COVID-19. V is TRBV29-1 and J is TRBJ2-1, with no clear D. Sequenced material: peripheral blood. The CDR3 spells CSVDLQDNEQFF. CDR3 coding DNA: TGCAGCGTTGATCTTCAGGACAATGAGCAGTTCTTC.